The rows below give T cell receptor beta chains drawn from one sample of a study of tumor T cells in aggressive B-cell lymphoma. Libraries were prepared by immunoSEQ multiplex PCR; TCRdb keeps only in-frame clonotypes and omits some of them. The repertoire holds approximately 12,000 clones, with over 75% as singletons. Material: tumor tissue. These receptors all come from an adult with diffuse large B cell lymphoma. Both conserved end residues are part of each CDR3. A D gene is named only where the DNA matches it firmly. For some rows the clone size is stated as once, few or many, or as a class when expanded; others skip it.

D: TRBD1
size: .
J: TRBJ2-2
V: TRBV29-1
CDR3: CSVRETGMNTGELFF
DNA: TGCAGCGTTCGAGAGACAGGGATGAACACCGGGGAGCTGTTTTTT

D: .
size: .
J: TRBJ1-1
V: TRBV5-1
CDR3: CASSLVGDTEAFF
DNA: TGCGCCAGCAGCTTGGTCGGGGACACTGAAGCTTTCTTT

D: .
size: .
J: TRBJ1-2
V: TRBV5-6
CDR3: CASSFGVRANGYTF
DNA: TGTGCCAGCAGCTTCGGTGTGAGGGCCAATGGCTACACCTTC

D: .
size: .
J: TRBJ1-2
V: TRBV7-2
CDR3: CASSPLAGAGYGYTF
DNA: TGTGCCAGCAGCCCCCTAGCGGGGGCCGGGTATGGCTACACCTTC

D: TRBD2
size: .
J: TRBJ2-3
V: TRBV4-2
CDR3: CATRLASSTDTQYF
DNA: TGTGCCACCCGACTAGCCTCTAGCACAGATACGCAGTATTTT

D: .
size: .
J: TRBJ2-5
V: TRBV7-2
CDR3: CASSLVKTQYF
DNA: TGTGCCAGCAGCTTAGTAAAGACCCAGTACTTC

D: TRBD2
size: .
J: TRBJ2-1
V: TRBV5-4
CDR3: CASSLAAGAEQFF
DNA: TGTGCCAGCAGCTTGGCAGCGGGAGCTGAGCAGTTCTTC

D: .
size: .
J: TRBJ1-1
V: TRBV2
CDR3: CASSQLEGTEAFF
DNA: TGTGCCAGCAGTCAACTAGAGGGCACTGAAGCTTTCTTT

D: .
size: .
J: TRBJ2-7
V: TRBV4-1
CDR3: CASSQDWRGYEQYF
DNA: TGCGCCAGCAGCCAAGATTGGAGAGGCTACGAGCAGTACTTC

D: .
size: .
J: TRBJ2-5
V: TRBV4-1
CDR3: CASSPSGSGPFQETQYF
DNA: TGCGCCAGCAGCCCCTCTGGCAGCGGCCCGTTTCAAGAGACCCAGTACTTC

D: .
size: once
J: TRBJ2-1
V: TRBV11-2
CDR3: CASSSPGGHLNEQFF
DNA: TGTGCCAGCAGCTCCCCTGGCGGGCACCTTAATGAGCAGTTCTTC

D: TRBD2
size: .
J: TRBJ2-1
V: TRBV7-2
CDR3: CASSESSGSYNEQFF
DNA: TGTGCCAGCAGCGAATCTAGCGGGAGTTACAATGAGCAGTTCTTC

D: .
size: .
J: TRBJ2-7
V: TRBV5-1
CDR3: CASSLVVSPYEQYF
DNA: TGCGCCAGCAGCTTGGTCGTTAGCCCCTACGAGCAGTACTTC

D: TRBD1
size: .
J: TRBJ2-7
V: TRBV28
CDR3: CASREGTGLSYEQYF
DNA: TGTGCCAGCAGAGAGGGGACAGGCCTCTCCTACGAGCAGTACTTC

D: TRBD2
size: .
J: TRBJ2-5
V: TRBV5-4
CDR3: CASSWGTSAEQYF
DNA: TGTGCCAGCAGCTGGGGGACTAGCGCAGAGCAGTACTTC

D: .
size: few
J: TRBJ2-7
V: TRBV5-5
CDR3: CASSPRGTTYEQYF
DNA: TGTGCCAGCAGCCCGAGGGGGACGACCTACGAGCAGTACTTC

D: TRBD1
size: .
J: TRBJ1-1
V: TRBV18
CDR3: CASSKRPTGENTEAFF
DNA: TGTGCCAGCTCAAAAAGACCGACAGGGGAGAACACTGAAGCTTTCTTT

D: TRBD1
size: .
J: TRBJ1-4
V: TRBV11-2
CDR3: CASSRQGLHEKLFF
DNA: TGTGCCAGCAGCCGACAGGGGTTACATGAAAAACTGTTTTTT

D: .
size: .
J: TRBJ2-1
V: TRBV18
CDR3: CASSPAQGGNEQFF
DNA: TGTGCCAGCTCACCAGCCCAGGGTGGGAATGAGCAGTTCTTC

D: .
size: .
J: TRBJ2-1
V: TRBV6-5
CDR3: CASSTISSYNEQFF
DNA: TGTGCCAGCAGTACCATCAGCTCCTACAATGAGCAGTTCTTC

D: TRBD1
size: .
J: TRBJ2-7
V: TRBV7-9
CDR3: CASSFSGGQYEQYF
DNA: TGTGCCAGCAGCTTCTCAGGGGGCCAGTACGAGCAGTACTTC